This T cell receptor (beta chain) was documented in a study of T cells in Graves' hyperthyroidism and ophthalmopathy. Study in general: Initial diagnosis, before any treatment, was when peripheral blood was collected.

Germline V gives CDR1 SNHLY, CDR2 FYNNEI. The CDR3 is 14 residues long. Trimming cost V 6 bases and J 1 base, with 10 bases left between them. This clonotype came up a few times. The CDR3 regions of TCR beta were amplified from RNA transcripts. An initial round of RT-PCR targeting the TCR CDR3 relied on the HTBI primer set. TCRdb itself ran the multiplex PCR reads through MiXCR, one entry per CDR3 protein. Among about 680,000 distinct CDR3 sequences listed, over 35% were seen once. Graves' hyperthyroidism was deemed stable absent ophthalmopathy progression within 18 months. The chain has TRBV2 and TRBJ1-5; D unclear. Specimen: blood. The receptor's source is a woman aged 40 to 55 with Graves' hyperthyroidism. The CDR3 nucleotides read TGTGCCAGCAGGGAGGCATACAGCAATCAGCCCCAGCATTTT. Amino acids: CASREAYSNQPQHF.